These T cell receptor beta chains were read from a single sample in a study of neurological immune-mediated disorders. Via MiXCR, TCRdb re-called the 5' RACE reads, giving one row per CDR3 protein. The sample lists about 50,000 distinct CDR3 sequences; 10% were seen once. Source material: PBMCs. The receptors were sampled from a man between 65 and 79 years old with HTLV-1-associated myelopathy (HAM/TSP). CDR3s include the opening cysteine and the closing phenylalanine or tryptophan. The D gene is left open where the match is weak. A clone size is listed for some rows: how often the clone was seen (once, few, many), or a class if it is expanded.

clone size | D gene | J gene | V gene | CDR3 protein | CDR3 DNA
NA | TRBD2 | TRBJ2-7 | TRBV20-1 | CSARPGTSGDPYEQYF | TGCAGTGCTAGACCCGGGACTAGCGGTGATCCCTACGAGCAGTACTTC
many | TRBD1 | TRBJ2-6 | TRBV7-3 | CASRATGQSSGANVLTF | TGTGCCAGCAGGGCGACAGGGCAGAGCTCTGGGGCCAACGTCCTGACTTTC
few | TRBD2 | TRBJ2-5 | TRBV5-1 | CASSWGMTSKETQYF | TGCGCCAGCAGCTGGGGGATGACTAGCAAAGAGACCCAGTACTTC
many | NA | TRBJ1-1 | TRBV11-2 | CASSLMQNTEAFF | TGTGCCAGCAGCTTAATGCAGAACACTGAAGCTTTCTTT
NA | NA | TRBJ1-3 | TRBV3-1 | CVSSQLLTGADTIYF | TGTGTCAGCAGTCAATTGTTGACAGGTGCGGACACCATATATTTT
many | NA | TRBJ2-1 | TRBV6-5 | CASSSEGNFMSYNEQFF | TGTGCCAGCAGTTCCGAGGGTAACTTTATGTCCTACAATGAGCAGTTCTTC
many | TRBD2 | TRBJ2-1 | TRBV29-1 | CSVGGLVSYNEQFF | TGCAGCGTTGGGGGACTAGTTTCCTACAATGAGCAGTTCTTC
medium-sized | NA | TRBJ1-6 | TRBV20-1 | CSVRQERGSPLHF | TGCAGTGTCAGGCAGGAAAGGGGCTCACCCCTCCACTTT
NA | NA | TRBJ2-1 | TRBV12-3/TRBV12-4 | CASSPTRQTSSFRNNEQFF | TGTGCCAGCAGCCCGACACGGCAGACTAGTTCCTTTCGAAACAATGAGCAGTTCTTC
many | NA | TRBJ2-3 | TRBV9 | CASTQIPSADTQYF | TGTGCCAGCACTCAGATCCCTTCTGCAGATACGCAGTATTTT
many | NA | TRBJ2-3 | TRBV10-3 | CAISNPRVEGDTQYF | TGTGCCATCAGTAATCCTCGGGTGGAGGGAGATACGCAGTATTTT
few | TRBD1 | TRBJ2-7 | TRBV11-3 | CASSFRGRSEQYF | TGTGCCAGCAGCTTCAGGGGGCGAAGCGAGCAGTACTTC
many | TRBD2 | TRBJ2-7 | TRBV27 | CASSQIGGGTSGLWEQYF | TGTGCCAGCAGTCAAATCGGGGGTGGGACTAGCGGACTTTGGGAGCAGTACTTC
many | TRBD2 | TRBJ2-1 | TRBV27 | CASSPNLAAYNEQFF | TGTGCCAGCTCCCCAAATCTAGCGGCCTACAATGAGCAGTTCTTC
many | TRBD1 | TRBJ1-5 | TRBV12-3/TRBV12-4 | CASSRPGTGNQPQHF | TGTGCCAGCAGTCGTCCCGGGACAGGGAATCAGCCCCAGCATTTT
many | NA | TRBJ1-1 | TRBV20-1 | CSARADGWNTEAFF | TGCAGTGCTAGAGCAGACGGCTGGAACACTGAAGCTTTCTTT
many | NA | TRBJ1-2 | TRBV10-2 | CASSDEKLYGYTF | TGCGCCAGCAGTGATGAAAAGCTCTATGGCTACACCTTC
many | TRBD1 | TRBJ2-2 | TRBV20-1 | CSASQGAGELFF | TGCAGTGCTAGTCAGGGGGCCGGGGAGCTGTTTTTT
many | NA | TRBJ2-2 | TRBV6-5 | CASSYLYQGRANTGELFF | TGTGCCAGCAGTTACTTGTACCAGGGGAGGGCAAACACCGGGGAGCTGTTTTTT
many | NA | TRBJ1-5 | TRBV20-1 | CSARFPQSYQPQHF | TGCAGTGCTAGGTTCCCGCAGAGTTATCAGCCCCAGCATTTT
many | TRBD1 | TRBJ2-2 | TRBV9 | CASSVGGGDMTGELFF | TGTGCCAGCAGCGTAGGAGGGGGCGACATGACCGGGGAGCTGTTTTTT
many | TRBD1 | TRBJ1-1 | TRBV10-3 | CAISELRQGRREAFF | TGTGCCATCAGTGAATTAAGACAGGGGAGGAGAGAAGCTTTCTTT
many | TRBD1 | TRBJ2-1 | TRBV7-2 | CASSFRTGTGVNEQFF | TGTGCCAGCAGCTTTCGGACCGGGACAGGGGTCAATGAGCAGTTCTTC
many | NA | TRBJ1-1 | TRBV28 | CASSFLSRERNAFF | TGTGCCAGCAGTTTCCTCTCCAGGGAAAGGAATGCTTTCTTT